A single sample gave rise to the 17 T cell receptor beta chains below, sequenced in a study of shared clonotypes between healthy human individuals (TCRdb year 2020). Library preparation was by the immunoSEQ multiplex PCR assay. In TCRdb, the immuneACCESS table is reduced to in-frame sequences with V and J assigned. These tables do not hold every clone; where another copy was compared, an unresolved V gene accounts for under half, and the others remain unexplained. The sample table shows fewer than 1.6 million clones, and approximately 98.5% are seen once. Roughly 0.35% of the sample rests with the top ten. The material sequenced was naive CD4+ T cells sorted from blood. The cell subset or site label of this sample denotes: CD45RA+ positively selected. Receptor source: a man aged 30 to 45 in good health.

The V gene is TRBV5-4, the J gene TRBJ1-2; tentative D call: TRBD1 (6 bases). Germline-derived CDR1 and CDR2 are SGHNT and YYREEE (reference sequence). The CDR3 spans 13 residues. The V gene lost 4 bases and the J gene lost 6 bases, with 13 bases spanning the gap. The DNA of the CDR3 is TGTGCCAGCAGCCTGACAGGAACTAATGGCTACACCTTC. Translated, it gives CASSLTGTNGYTF.

DNA of the CDR3: TGTGCCAGCAGTTACTCTTGGGACAAGAACACCGGGGAGCTGTTTTTT. Translation: CASSYSWDKNTGELFF. The chain joins TRBV6-5 to TRBJ2-2; TRBD1 is a possible D gene (6 bases). Per germline, CDR1 MNHEY and CDR2 SVGAGI. There are 16 residues in the CDR3. The V and J ends lost 0 bases and 1 base respectively, with 9 bases between them.

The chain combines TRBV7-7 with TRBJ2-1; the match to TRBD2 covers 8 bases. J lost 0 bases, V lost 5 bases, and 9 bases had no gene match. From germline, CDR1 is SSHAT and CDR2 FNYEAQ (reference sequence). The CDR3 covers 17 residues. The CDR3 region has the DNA TGTGCCAGCAGCAAACGGGGGGGCAGGGACTCCTACAATGAGCAGTTCTTC. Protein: CASSKRGGRDSYNEQFF.

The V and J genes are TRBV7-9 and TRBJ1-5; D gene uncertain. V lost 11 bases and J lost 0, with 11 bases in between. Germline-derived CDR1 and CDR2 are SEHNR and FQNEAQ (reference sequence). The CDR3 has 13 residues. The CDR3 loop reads CALGSYSNQPQHF. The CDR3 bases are TGTGCCCTCGGGTCCTATAGCAATCAGCCCCAGCATTTT.

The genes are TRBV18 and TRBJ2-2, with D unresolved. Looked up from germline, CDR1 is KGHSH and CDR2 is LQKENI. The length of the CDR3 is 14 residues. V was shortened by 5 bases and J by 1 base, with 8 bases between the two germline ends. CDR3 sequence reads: CASSGQLNTGELFF. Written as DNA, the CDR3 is TGTGCCAGCTCAGGGCAGTTGAACACCGGGGAGCTGTTTTTT. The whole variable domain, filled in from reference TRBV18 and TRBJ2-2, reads NAGVMQNPRHLVRRRGQEARLRCSPMKGHSHVYWYRQLPEEGLKFMVYLQKENIIDESGMPKERFSAEFPKEGPSILRIQQVVRGDSAAYFCASSGQLNTGELFFGEGSRLTVL.

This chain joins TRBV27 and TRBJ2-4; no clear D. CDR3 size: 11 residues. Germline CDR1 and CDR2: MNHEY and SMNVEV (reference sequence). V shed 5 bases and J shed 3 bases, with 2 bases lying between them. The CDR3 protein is CASSHKNIQYF. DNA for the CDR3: TGTGCCAGCAGTCACAAAAACATTCAGTACTTC.

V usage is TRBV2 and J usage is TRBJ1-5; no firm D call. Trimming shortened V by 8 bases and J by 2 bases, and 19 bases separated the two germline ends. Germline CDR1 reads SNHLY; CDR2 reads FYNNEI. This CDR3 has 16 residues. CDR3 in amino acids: CASDRRGGRGNQPQHF. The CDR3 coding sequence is TGTGCCAGCGACCGCCGAGGAGGCCGGGGCAATCAGCCCCAGCATTTT.

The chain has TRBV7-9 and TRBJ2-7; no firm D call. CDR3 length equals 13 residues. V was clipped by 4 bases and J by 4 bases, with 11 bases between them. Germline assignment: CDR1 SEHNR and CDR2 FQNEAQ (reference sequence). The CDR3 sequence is CASSSDLGYEQYF. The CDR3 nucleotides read TGTGCCAGCAGCTCGGACCTGGGGTACGAGCAGTACTTC.

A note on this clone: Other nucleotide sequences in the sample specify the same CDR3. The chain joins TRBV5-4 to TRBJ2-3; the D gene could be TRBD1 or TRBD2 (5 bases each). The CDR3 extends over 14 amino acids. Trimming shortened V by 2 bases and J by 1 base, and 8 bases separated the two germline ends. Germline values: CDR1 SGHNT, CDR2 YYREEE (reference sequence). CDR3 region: CASSFRGGTDTQYF. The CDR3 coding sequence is TGTGCCAGCAGCTTTCGAGGGGGCACAGATACGCAGTATTTT.

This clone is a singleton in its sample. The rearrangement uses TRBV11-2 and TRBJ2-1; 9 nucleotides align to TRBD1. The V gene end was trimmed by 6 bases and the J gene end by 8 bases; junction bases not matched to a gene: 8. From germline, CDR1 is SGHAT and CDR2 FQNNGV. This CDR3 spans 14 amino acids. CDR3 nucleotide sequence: TGTGCCAGCAGACTCAACAGGGGGCGTGATGAGCAGTTCTTC. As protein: CASRLNRGRDEQFF. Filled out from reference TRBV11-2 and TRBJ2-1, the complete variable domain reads EAGVAQSPRYKIIEKRQSVAFWCNPISGHATLYWYQQILGQGPKLLIQFQNNGVVDDSQLPKDRFSAERLKGVDSTLKIQPAKLEDSAVYLCASRLNRGRDEQFFGPGTRLTVL.

CDR3: CSARVSPPGYF. The CDR3 nucleotides read TGCAGTGCTAGAGTGAGCCCGCCCGGTTATTTT. The chain has TRBV20-1 and TRBJ2-3; no clear D gene. CDR1 is DFQATT, CDR2 SNEGSKA, per germline (reference sequence). The V end lost 1 base, the J end lost 15 bases, and 14 bases lay between the germline ends. This CDR3 is built from 11 residues.

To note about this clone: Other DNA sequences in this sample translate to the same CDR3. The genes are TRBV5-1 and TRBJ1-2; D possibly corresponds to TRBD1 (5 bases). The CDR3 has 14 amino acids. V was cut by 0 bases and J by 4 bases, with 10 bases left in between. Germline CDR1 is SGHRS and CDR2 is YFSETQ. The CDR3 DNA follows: TGCGCCAGCAGCTTGGCAGGGACCAGCTATGGCTACACCTTC. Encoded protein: CASSLAGTSYGYTF.

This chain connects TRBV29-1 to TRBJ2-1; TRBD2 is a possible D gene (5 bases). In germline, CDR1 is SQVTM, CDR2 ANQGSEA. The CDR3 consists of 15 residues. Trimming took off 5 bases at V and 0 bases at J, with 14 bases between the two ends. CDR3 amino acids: CSVSLPGFSYNEQFF. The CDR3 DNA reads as TGCAGCGTTTCCCTTCCGGGGTTCTCCTACAATGAGCAGTTCTTC.

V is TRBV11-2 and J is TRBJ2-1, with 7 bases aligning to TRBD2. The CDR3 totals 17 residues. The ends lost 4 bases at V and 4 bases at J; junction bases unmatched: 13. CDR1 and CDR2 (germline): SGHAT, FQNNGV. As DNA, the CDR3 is TGTGCCAGCAGCTCCCTCGTGGGGGGACTACTGTACAATGAGCAGTTCTTC. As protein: CASSSLVGGLLYNEQFF.

CDR3 in DNA: TGTGCCACCCCCACAGGGACAGGGACCTACGAGCAGTACTTC. It codes for CATPTGTGTYEQYF. V is TRBV2 and J is TRBJ2-7; 9 bases align to TRBD1. The V and J ends lost 10 bases and 2 bases, in that order; junction bases with no gene match: 9. The germline CDR1 and CDR2 sequences are SNHLY and FYNNEI. This CDR3 comprises 14 residues.

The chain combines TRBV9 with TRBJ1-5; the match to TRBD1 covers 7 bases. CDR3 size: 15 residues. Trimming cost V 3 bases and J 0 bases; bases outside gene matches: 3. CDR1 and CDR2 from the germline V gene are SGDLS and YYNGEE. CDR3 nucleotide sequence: TGTGCCAGCAGCGAGGGACAGTTTAGCAATCAGCCCCAGCATTTT. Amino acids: CASSEGQFSNQPQHF.

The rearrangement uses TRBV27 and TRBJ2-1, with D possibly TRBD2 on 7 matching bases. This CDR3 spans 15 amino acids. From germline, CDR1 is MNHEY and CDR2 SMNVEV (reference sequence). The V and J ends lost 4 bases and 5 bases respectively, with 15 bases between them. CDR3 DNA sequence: TGTGCCAGCAGTTCCCCTCGAGGGGGGGACAATGAGCAGTTCTTC. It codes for CASSSPRGGDNEQFF.